The clone carrying this T cell receptor (beta chain) has just a few counts. What it recognizes is unknown. Scientists made TCR beta libraries using quantitative 5'-RACE with molecular barcodes. TCRdb recomputed calls from the 5' RACE reads with MiXCR, one row per CDR3 protein. The sample has a few hundred thousand distinct CDR3 sequences; about a fifth are singletons. These data originate in a study of CD8 T cells in ankylosing spondylitis. Findings and caveats of the study: Disease-linked clones reportedly showed significant enrichment in matched ankylosing spondylitis synovial fluid. Existing reports had already noted some motif variants in reactive arthritis synovial fluid and blood. Apparently characteristic of ankylosing spondylitis blood was a TCR beta motif (about eight highly homologous variants).

Germline CDR1 is MNHNS and CDR2 is SASEGT. This CDR3 has 14 amino acids. The trim removed 7 bases at V and 4 bases at J, leaving 9 bases unmatched. The sequence was obtained from a female donor with ankylosing spondylitis or in good health (not recorded which). The material sequenced was blood, either unsorted or a sorted T cell fraction (not recorded which). The V call is TRBV6-1, the J call TRBJ1-1, with 7 nucleotides matching TRBD1. CDR3 DNA: TGTGCCAGCATCCCGACAGGGACTAGCACTGAAGCTTTCTTT. Encoded protein: CASIPTGTSTEAFF.